The next 17 T cell receptor beta chains were all read from a single sample in a study of blood T cell repertoires in COVID-19. Libraries were prepared by immunoSEQ multiplex PCR; TCRdb keeps only in-frame clonotypes and omits some of them. The data contain under 300,000 clones, about 70% of them singletons. Sequenced material: peripheral blood. The receptor set was obtained from a woman older than 75 with acute or convalescent COVID-19.

The V gene is TRBV10-2, the J gene TRBJ2-2, with D unresolved. V was pared by 6 bases and J by 0 bases, with 5 bases between. This CDR3 spans 13 amino acids. Germline CDR1 and CDR2: WSHSY and SAAADI. This chain's CDR3 is CASRATNTGELFF. DNA for the CDR3: TGCGCCAGCAGAGCCACGAACACCGGGGAGCTGTTTTTT.

The sample holds one count of this clone. V and J are TRBV6-5 and TRBJ2-5; a possible D gene is TRBD1 (5 bases). The CDR3 covers 14 residues. Trimming removed 0 bases at V and 5 bases at J, with 10 bases between. Per the germline V gene, CDR1 is MNHEY and CDR2 is SVGAGI. Here the CDR3 reads CASSYSAGRETQYF. The DNA for the CDR3 is TGTGCCAGCAGTTACTCCGCAGGGCGGGAGACCCAGTACTTC.

The rearrangement links TRBV2 to TRBJ2-3; 8 bases fit TRBD2. V shed 8 bases and J 3 bases; nucleotides not matched to a gene: 13. The CDR3 length is 16 residues. The germline CDR1 and CDR2 sequences are SNHLY and FYNNEI. The CDR3 loop is CASRPAGGGLTDTQYF. CDR3 sequence (DNA): TGTGCCAGCCGGCCCGCGGGCGGGGGGTTGACAGATACGCAGTATTTT.

The chain couples TRBV6-2 or TRBV6-3 to TRBJ2-2; 8 nucleotides agree with TRBD1. The CDR3 runs 16 residues. Germline V lookup: CDR1 MNHEY, CDR2 SVGEGT. V trimming: 0 bases; J trimming: 5 bases; junction bases outside the gene matches: 5. CDR3 DNA sequence: TGTGCCAGCAGTTACTCGGGACAGGTTGGGACCGGGGAGCTGTTTTTT. Protein: CASSYSGQVGTGELFF.

The V gene is TRBV6-5, the J gene TRBJ1-2; tentatively, D is TRBD1 (6 bases). The CDR3 has 15 amino acids. From germline, CDR1 is MNHEY and CDR2 SVGAGI. Trimming stripped 5 bases from V and 3 bases from J, with 16 bases between. The CDR3: CASSPQGFKDYGYTF. CDR3 coding DNA: TGTGCCAGCAGTCCACAGGGTTTTAAGGACTATGGCTACACCTTC.

On this clone itself: At the DNA level, this CDR3 is encoded by other sequences in the same sample as well. The chain combines TRBV5-1 with TRBJ2-1, with unresolved D. The V gene lost 0 bases and the J gene lost 0 bases, with 7 bases spanning the gap. The CDR3 contains 15 residues. Per the germline V gene, CDR1 is SGHRS and CDR2 is YFSETQ. The CDR3 loop reads CASSLAGSSYNEQFF. CDR3 in DNA: TGCGCCAGCAGCTTGGCAGGCAGCTCCTACAATGAGCAGTTCTTC. Combining the CDR3 with reference TRBV5-1 and TRBJ2-1 gives the whole variable domain KAGVTQTPRYLIKTRGQQVTLSCSPISGHRSVSWYQQTPGQGLQFLFEYFSETQRNKGNFPGRFSGRQFSNSRSEMNVSTLELGDSALYLCASSLAGSSYNEQFFGPGTRLTVL.

This chain links TRBV6-5 with TRBJ2-7; tentatively, D is TRBD2 (6 bases). CDR3 length: 15 amino acids. The germline V and J ends were trimmed by 8 bases and 0 bases, with 17 bases remaining between them. Germline V gene data show CDR1 as MNHEY and CDR2 as SVGAGI. CDR3 residues: CASSRELASSYEQYF. CDR3 in DNA: TGTGCCAGCTCTCGGGAGCTAGCGAGCTCCTACGAGCAGTACTTC.

This clone was detected only once. The chain joins TRBV6-6 to TRBJ1-2; D perhaps matches TRBD1 (6 bases). This CDR3 comprises 14 residues. Trimming took off 4 bases at V and 3 bases at J, with 12 bases between the two ends. The germline CDR1 and CDR2 sequences are MNHNY and SVGAGI (reference sequence). CDR3 DNA: TGTGCCAGCAGTTGGGGCTCAGGGGACTATGGCTACACCTTC. It specifies CASSWGSGDYGYTF.

This chain links TRBV7-6 with TRBJ2-3, with TRBD2 as a possible D gene (5 bases). Germline lookup yields CDR1 SGHVS and CDR2 FNYEAQ. Trimming removed 3 bases from V and 2 bases from J, with 27 bases in between. CDR3 length: 20 amino acids. CDR3 loop: CASSLEASFLSPGNTDTQYF. The CDR3 coding sequence is TGTGCCAGCAGCTTGGAGGCGAGTTTTTTGAGTCCGGGGAACACAGATACGCAGTATTTT.

The J gene is TRBJ2-7, the V gene TRBV5-6; D unclear. Between the trimmed V and J ends, which lost 0 bases and 8 bases, there was a span of 12 bases. Per germline, CDR1 SGHDT and CDR2 YYEEEE. This CDR3 spans 13 amino acids. CDR3 coding DNA: TGTGCCAGCAGCTTGGGGCAGACTGAAAAGCAGTACTTC. It specifies CASSLGQTEKQYF.

V and J are TRBV9 and TRBJ1-6; 7 bases line up with TRBD1. This CDR3 contains 14 residues. Germline V gene lookup returns CDR1 SGDLS and CDR2 YYNGEE. J gave up 11 bases and V 0 bases, and 5 bases lay outside the gene matches. The CDR3 loop is CASSVVGTDTPLHF. For the CDR3, the DNA is TGTGCCAGCAGCGTAGTTGGGACAGATACACCCCTCCACTTT.

This chain uses TRBV14 with TRBJ2-1, with 10 bases fitting TRBD2. The trim removed 1 base at V and 2 bases at J, leaving 2 bases unmatched. The CDR3 extends over 16 amino acids. The germline V gene has CDR1 SGHDN and CDR2 FVKESK. CDR3 DNA: TGTGCCAGCAGCCAAGCTACTAGCGGGGCCTACAATGAGCAGTTCTTC. The encoded protein is CASSQATSGAYNEQFF.

The V and J genes are TRBV12-3 or TRBV12-4 and TRBJ2-7; D is perhaps TRBD1 (6 bases). Trimming took off 5 bases at V and 1 base at J, with 9 bases between the two ends. The CDR3 runs 13 residues. DNA of the CDR3: TGTGCCAGCAGTGCACAGGGATCCTACGAGCAGTACTTC. It is translated as CASSAQGSYEQYF.

The chain employs TRBV7-2 and TRBJ2-7; 11 nucleotides line up with TRBD2. Losses at the gene ends were 6 bases for V and 2 bases for J; bases not matched to a gene: 12. The germline gives CDR1 SGHTA, CDR2 FQGNSA. The CDR3 loop spans 17 amino acids. CDR3 sequence reads: CASSTSGGPKNTYEQYF. In DNA form, the CDR3 reads TGTGCCAGCAGTACTAGCGGGGGACCTAAAAATACCTACGAGCAGTACTTC.

In this sample, this clone turned up once. This chain uses TRBV4-1 with TRBJ2-7; 10 positions agree with TRBD2. Trimming took 4 bases from V and 1 from J; bases not matched to a gene: 7. Germline assignment: CDR1 MGHRA and CDR2 YSYEKL. This CDR3 is built from 16 residues. CDR3 in amino acids: CASSRVRTSGSYEQYF. The CDR3 bases are TGCGCCAGCAGCCGTGTTCGGACTAGCGGATCCTACGAGCAGTACTTC.

This chain links TRBV18 with TRBJ1-1, with 8 bases identical to TRBD1. Germline-derived CDR1 and CDR2 are KGHSH and LQKENI. J gave up 5 bases and V 5 bases, and 7 bases lay outside the gene matches. The CDR3 covers 14 residues. This CDR3 reads CASSDLRTGTEAFF. As DNA, the CDR3 is TGTGCCAGCTCAGACCTTAGGACAGGGACTGAAGCTTTCTTT.

There are a few counts of this clone. CDR3 bases: TGTGCCAGCAATTCACAGGGGGGGGACACTGAAGCTTTCTTT. Its protein is CASNSQGGDTEAFF. V is TRBV6-6 and J is TRBJ1-1; 8 bases align to TRBD1. The junction had 7 bases not matched to a gene; V was cut back by 7 bases and J by 3 bases. The germline V gene has CDR1 MNHNY and CDR2 SVGAGI (reference sequence). This CDR3 comprises 14 residues.